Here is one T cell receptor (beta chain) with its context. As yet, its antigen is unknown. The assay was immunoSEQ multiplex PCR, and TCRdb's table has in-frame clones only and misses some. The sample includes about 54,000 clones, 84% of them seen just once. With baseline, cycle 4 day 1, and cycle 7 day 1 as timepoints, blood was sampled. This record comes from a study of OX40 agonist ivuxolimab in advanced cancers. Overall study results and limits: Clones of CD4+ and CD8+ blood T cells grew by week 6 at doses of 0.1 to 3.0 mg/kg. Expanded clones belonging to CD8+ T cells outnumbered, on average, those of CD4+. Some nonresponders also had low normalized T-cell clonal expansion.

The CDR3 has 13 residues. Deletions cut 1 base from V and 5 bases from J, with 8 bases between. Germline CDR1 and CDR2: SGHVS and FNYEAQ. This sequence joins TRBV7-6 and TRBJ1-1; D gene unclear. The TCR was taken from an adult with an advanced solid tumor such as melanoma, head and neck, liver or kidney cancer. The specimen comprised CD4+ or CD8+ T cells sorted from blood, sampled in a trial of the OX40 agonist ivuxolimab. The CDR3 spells CASSLVAATEAFF. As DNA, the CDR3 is TGTGCCAGCAGCTTAGTGGCCGCAACTGAAGCTTTCTTT.